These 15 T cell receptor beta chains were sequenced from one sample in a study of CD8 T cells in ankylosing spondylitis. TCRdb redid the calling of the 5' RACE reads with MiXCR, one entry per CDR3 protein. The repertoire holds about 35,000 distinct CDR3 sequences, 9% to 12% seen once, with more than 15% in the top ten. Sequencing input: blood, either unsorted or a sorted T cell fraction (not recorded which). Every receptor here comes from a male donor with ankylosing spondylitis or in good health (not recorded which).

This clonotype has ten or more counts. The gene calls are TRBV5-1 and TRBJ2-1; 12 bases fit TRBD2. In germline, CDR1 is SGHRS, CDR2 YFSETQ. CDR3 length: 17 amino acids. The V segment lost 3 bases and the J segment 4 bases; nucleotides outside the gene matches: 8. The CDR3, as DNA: TGCGCCAGCAGCTGGAAAAGACTAGCGGGGGTATACAATGAGCAGTTCTTC. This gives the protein CASSWKRLAGVYNEQFF.

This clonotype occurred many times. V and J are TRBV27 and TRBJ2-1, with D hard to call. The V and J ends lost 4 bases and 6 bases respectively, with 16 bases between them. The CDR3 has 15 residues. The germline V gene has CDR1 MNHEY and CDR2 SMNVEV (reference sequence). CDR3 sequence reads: CASSSWKGPRNEQFF. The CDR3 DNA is TGTGCCAGCAGTTCTTGGAAGGGCCCCCGCAATGAGCAGTTCTTC.

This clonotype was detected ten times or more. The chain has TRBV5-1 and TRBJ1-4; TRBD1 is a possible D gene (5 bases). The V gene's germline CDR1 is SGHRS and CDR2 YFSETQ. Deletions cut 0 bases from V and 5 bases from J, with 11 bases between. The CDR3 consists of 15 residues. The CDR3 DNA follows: TGCGCCAGCAGCTTGGCCGGGACCGCGAATGAAAAACTGTTTTTT. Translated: CASSLAGTANEKLFF.

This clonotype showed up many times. CDR3 sequence (DNA): TGCAGTGCCCTACAACAACCGAACACTGAAGCTTTCTTT. Amino acid sequence: CSALQQPNTEAFF. The chain carries TRBV20-1 and TRBJ1-1; no reliable D call. The germline gives CDR1 DFQATT, CDR2 SNEGSKA (reference sequence). V was pared by 6 bases and J by 1 base, with 12 bases between. The CDR3 has 13 amino acids.

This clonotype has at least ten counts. In DNA form, the CDR3 reads TGTGCCAGTGGGCTGGGGGCTGGTTCCAGCGAGCAGTACTTC. Translation: CASGLGAGSSEQYF. V usage is TRBV21-1 and J usage is TRBJ2-7; the table's D gene call, TRBD1, was not cross checked with the DNA. TRBV21-1 is a known pseudogene. CDR3 length equals 14 residues.

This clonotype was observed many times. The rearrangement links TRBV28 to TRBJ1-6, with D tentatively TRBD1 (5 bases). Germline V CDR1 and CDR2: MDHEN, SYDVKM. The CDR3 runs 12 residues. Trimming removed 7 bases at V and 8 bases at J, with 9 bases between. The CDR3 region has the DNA TGTGCCAGCACCAGGGTAGATTCACCCCTCCACTTT. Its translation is CASTRVDSPLHF. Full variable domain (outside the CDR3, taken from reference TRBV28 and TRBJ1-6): DVKVTQSSRYLVKRTGEKVFLECVQDMDHENMFWYRQDPGLGLRLIYFSYDVKMKEKGDIPEGYSVSREKKERFSLILESASTNQTSMYLCASTRVDSPLHFGNGTRLTVT.

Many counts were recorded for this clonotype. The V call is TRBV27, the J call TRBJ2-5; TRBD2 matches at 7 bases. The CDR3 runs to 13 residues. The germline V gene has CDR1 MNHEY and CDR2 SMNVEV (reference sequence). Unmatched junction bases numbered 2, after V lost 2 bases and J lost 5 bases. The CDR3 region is CASSLEGGETQYF. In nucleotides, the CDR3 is TGTGCCAGCAGTTTAGAGGGAGGGGAGACCCAGTACTTC.

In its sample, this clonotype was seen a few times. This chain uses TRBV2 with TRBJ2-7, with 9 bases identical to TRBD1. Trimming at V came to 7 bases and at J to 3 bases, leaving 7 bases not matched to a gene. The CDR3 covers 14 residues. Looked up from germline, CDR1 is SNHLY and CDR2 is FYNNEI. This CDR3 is CASTDRGIVYEQYF. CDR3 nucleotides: TGTGCCAGCACGGACAGGGGAATAGTCTACGAGCAGTACTTC.

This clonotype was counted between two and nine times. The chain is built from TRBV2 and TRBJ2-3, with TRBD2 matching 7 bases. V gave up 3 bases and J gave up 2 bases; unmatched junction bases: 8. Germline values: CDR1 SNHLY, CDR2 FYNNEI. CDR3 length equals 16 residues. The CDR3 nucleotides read TGTGCCAGCAGTGACGGGAGGCAGGACCTCACAGATACGCAGTATTTT. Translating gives CASSDGRQDLTDTQYF.

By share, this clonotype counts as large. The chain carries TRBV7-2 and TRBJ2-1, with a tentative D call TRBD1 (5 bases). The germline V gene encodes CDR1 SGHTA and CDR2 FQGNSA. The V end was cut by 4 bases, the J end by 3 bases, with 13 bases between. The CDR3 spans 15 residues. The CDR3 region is CASSSPEDNYNEQFF. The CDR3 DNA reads TGTGCCAGCAGCTCGCCAGAGGACAACTACAATGAGCAGTTCTTC.

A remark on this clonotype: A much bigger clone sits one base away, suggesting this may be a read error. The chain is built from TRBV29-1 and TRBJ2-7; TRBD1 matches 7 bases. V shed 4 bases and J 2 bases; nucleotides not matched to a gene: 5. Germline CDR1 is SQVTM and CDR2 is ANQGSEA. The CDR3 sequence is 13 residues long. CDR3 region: CSVGQGGTYEQYF. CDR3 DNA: TGCAGCGTTGGACAGGGTGGGACCTACGAGCAGTACTTC.

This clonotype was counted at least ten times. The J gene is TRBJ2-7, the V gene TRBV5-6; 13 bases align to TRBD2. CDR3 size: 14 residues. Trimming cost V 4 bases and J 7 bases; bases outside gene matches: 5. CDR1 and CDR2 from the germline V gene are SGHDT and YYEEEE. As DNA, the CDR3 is TGTGCCAGCAGCCCGGGGACTAGCGGGATAGAGCAGTACTTC. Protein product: CASSPGTSGIEQYF.

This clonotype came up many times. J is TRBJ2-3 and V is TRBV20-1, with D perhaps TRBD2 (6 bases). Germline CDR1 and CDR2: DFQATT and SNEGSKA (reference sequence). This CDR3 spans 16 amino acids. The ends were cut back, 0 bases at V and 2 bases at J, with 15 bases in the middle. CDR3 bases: TGCAGTGCTAGAGATCAGTTTGCGGGGAACACAGATACGCAGTATTTT. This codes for CSARDQFAGNTDTQYF.

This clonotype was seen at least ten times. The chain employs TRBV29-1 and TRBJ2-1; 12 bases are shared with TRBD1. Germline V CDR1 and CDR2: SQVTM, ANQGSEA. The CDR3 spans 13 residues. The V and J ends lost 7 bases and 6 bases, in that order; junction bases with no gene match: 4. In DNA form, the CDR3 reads TGCAGCGGGGGGACAGGGGGCTTCAATGAGCAGTTCTTC. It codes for CSGGTGGFNEQFF.

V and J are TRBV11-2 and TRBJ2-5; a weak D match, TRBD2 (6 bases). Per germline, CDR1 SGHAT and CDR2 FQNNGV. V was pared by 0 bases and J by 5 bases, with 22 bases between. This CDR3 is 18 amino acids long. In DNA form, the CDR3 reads TGTGCCAGCAGCTTAGAAGGGCGGAGGGCCGACTTCAAGGAGACCCAGTACTTC. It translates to CASSLEGRRADFKETQYF.